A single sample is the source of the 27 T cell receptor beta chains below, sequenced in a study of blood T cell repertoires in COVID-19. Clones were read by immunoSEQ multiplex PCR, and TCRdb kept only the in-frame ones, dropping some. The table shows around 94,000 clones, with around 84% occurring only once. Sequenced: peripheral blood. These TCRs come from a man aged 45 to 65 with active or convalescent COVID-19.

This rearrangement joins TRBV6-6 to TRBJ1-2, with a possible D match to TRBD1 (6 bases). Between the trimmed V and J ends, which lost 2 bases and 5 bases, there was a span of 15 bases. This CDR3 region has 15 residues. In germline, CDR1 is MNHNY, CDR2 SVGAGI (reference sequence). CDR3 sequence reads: CASSYETRTVYGYTF. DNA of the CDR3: TGTGCCAGCAGTTACGAGACCCGGACAGTTTATGGCTACACCTTC.

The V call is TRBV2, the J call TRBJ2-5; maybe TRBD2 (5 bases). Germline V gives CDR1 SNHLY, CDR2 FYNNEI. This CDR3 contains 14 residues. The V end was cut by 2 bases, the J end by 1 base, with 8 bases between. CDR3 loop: CASSETTTQETQYF. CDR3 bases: TGTGCCAGCAGTGAAACGACTACCCAAGAGACCCAGTACTTC.

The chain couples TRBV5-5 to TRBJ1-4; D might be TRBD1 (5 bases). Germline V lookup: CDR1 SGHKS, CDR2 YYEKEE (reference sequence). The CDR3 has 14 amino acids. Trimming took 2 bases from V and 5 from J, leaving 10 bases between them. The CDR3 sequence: CASSFGGVNEKLFF. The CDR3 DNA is TGTGCCAGCAGCTTTGGGGGGGTAAATGAAAAACTGTTTTTT.

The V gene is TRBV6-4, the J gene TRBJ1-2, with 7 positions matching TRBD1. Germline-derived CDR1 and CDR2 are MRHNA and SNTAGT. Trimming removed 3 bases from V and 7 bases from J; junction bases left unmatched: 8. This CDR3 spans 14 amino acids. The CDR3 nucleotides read TGTGCCAGCAGTGATCTTCGACAGGGCCCTGGCTACACCTTC. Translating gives CASSDLRQGPGYTF.

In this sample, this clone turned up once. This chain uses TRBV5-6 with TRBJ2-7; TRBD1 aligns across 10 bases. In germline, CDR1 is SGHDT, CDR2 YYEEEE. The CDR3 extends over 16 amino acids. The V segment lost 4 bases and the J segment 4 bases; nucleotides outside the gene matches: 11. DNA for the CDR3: TGTGCCAGCAGCCTGACCCCCGGGACAGGGGCTTACGAGCAGTACTTC. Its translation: CASSLTPGTGAYEQYF. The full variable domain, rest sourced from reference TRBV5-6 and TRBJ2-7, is DAGVTQSPTHLIKTRGQQVTLRCSPKSGHDTVSWYQQALGQGPQFIFQYYEEEERQRGNFPDRFSGHQFPNYSSELNVNALLLGDSALYLCASSLTPGTGAYEQYFGPGTRLTVT.

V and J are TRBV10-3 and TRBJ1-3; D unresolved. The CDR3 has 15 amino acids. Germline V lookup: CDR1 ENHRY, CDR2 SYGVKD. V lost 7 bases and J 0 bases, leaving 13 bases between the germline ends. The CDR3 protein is CAITPEQSSGNTIYF. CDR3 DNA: TGTGCCATCACCCCAGAACAGAGCTCTGGAAACACCATATATTTT.

The CDR3 DNA reads TGTGCCAGCTCACCACTAGTGGAGGCGGATGGCTACACCTTC. It encodes CASSPLVEADGYTF. The genes are TRBV18 and TRBJ1-2; unclear D gene. With 1 base removed from V and 6 bases from J, the gap between germline ends came to 12 bases. The CDR3 covers 14 residues. Germline V CDR1 and CDR2: KGHSH, LQKENI.

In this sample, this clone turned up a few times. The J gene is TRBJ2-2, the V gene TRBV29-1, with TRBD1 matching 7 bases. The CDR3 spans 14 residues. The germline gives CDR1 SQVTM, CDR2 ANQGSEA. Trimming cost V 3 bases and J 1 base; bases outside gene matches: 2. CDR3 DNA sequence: TGCAGCGTTGAGAGGGGGCTGAACACCGGGGAGCTGTTTTTT. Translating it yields CSVERGLNTGELFF.

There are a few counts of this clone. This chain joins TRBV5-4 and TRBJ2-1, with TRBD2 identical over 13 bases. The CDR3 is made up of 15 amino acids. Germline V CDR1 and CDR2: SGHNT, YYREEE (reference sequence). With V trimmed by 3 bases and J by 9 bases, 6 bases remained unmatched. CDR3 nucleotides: TGTGCCAGCAGCTGGGGACTAGCGGGAAGAGGTGAGCAGTTCTTC. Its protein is CASSWGLAGRGEQFF.

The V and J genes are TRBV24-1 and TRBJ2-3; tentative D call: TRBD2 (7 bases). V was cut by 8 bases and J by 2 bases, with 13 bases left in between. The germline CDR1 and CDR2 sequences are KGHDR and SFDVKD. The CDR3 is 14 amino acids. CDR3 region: CATTPGGITDTQYF. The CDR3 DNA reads TGTGCCACCACTCCGGGGGGCATCACAGATACGCAGTATTTT.

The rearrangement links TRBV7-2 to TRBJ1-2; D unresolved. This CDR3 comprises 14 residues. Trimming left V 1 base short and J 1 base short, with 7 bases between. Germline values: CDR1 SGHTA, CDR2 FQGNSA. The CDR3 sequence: CASSLGRINYGYTF. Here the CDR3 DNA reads TGTGCCAGCAGCTTAGGTCGTATTAACTATGGCTACACCTTC.

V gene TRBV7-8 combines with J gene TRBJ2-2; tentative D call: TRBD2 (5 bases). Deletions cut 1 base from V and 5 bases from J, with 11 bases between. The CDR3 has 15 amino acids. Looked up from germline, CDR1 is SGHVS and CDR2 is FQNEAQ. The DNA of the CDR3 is TGTGCCAGCAGCTTAGTAGTGAGGGAGACCGGGGAGCTGTTTTTT. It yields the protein CASSLVVRETGELFF.

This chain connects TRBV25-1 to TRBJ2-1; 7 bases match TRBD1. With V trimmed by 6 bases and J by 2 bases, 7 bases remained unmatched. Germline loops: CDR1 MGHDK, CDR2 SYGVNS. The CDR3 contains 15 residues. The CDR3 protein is CASRRTGVTYNEQFF. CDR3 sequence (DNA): TGTGCCAGCAGGAGAACAGGGGTTACCTACAATGAGCAGTTCTTC.

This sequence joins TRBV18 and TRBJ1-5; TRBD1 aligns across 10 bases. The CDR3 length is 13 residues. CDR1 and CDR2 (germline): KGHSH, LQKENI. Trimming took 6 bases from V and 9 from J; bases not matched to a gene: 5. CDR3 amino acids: CASSPGQGPPQHF. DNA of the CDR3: TGTGCCAGCTCGCCGGGACAGGGGCCGCCCCAGCATTTT.

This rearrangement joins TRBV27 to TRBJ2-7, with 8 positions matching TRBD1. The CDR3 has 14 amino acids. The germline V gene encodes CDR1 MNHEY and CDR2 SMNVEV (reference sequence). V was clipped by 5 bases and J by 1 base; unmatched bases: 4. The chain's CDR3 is CASSTRQGSYEQYV. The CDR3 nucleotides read TGTGCCAGCAGTACTCGACAGGGGTCCTACGAGCAGTACGTC.

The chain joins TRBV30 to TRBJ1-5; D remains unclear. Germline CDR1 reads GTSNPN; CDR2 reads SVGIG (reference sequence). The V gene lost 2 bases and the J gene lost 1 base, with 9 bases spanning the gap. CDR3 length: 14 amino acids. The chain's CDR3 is CAWSSSESNQPQHF. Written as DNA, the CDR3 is TGTGCCTGGAGTTCTTCGGAGAGCAATCAGCCCCAGCATTTT.

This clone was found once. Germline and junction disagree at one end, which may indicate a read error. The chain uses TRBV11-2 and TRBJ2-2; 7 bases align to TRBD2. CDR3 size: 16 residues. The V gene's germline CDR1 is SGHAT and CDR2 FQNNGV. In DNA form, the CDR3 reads TGTGCCAGCAGCTTAAAAGCGGGGATGAACCCCGGGGAGCTGTTTTTT. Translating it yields CASSLKAGMNPGELFF.

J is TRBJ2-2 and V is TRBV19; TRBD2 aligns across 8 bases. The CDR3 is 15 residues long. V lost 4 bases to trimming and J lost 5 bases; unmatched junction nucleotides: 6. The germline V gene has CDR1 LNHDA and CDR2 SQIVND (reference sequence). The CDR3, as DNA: TGTGCCAGTAGTAGTCCGGGGGGGCGGACCGGGGAGCTGTTTTTT. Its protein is CASSSPGGRTGELFF.

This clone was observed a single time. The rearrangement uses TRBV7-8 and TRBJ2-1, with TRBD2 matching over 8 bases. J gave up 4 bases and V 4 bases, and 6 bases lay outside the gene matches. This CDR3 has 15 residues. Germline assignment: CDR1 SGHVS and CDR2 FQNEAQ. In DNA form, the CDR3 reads TGTGCCAGCAGCTCCATAGCGGGGCAATACAATGAGCAGTTCTTC. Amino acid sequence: CASSSIAGQYNEQFF.

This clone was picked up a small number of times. CDR3 amino acids: CASSLDSSGANVLTF. The CDR3, as DNA: TGTGCCAGCAGTTTAGACAGCTCTGGGGCCAACGTCCTGACTTTC. The chain links TRBV28 to TRBJ2-6, with a tentative D call TRBD1 (5 bases). V was shortened by 2 bases and J by 0 bases, with 5 bases between the two germline ends. The CDR3 extends over 15 amino acids. Germline lookup yields CDR1 MDHEN and CDR2 SYDVKM.

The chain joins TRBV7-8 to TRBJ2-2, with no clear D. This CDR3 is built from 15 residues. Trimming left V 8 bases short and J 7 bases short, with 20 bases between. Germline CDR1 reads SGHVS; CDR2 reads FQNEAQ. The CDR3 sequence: CASFPVIYHLGELFF. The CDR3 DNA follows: TGTGCCAGCTTCCCGGTGATATACCACCTCGGGGAGCTGTTTTTT.

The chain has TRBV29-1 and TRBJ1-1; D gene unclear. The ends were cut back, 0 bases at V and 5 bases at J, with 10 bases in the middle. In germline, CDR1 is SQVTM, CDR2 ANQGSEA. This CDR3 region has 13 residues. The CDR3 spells CSVEESRATEAFF. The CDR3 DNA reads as TGCAGCGTTGAAGAATCGAGGGCTACTGAAGCTTTCTTT.

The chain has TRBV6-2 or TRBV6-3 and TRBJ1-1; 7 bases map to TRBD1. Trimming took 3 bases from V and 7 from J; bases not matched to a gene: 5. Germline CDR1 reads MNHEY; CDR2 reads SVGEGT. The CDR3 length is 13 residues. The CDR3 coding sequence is TGTGCCAGCAGTTATGGGGGGACAGTTGAAGCTTTCTTT. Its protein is CASSYGGTVEAFF.

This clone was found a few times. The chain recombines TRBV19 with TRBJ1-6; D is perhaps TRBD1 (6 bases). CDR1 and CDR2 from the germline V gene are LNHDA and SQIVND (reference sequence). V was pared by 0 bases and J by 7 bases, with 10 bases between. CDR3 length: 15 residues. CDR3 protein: CASSIERQGNSPLHF. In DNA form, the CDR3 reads TGTGCCAGTAGTATAGAGCGGCAGGGGAATTCACCCCTCCACTTT.

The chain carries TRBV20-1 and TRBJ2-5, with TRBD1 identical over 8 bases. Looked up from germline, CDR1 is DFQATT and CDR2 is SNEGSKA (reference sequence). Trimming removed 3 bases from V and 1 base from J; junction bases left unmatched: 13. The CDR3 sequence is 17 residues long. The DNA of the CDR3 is TGCAGTGCTAGTCATAGTGGGCAGGGGGCGACCCAAGAGACCCAGTACTTC. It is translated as CSASHSGQGATQETQYF.

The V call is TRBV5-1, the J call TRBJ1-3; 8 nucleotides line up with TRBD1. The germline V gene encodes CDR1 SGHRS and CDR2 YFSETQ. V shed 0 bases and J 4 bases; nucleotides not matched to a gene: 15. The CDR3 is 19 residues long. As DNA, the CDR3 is TGCGCCAGCAGCTTGGGATTCGGCCAGGGGGCTTTGAAAGGAAACACCATATATTTT. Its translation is CASSLGFGQGALKGNTIYF.

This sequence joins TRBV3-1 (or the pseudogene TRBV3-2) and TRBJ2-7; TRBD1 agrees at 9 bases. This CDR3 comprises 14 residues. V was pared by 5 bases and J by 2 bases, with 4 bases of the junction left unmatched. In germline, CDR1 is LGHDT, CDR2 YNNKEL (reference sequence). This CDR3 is CASSGGQGAYEQYF. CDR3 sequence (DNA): TGTGCCAGCAGCGGGGGACAGGGAGCCTACGAGCAGTACTTC.